The rows below give T cell receptor beta chains drawn from one sample of a study of blood T cell repertoires in COVID-19. Generated by immunoSEQ multiplex PCR, the TCRdb table keeps only in-frame clones and is missing some. The table includes about 150,000 clones, roughly 88% detected once. What was sequenced was peripheral blood. These TCRs come from a woman aged 45-60 years in a cohort sampled during active or convalescent COVID-19. Both conserved end residues are part of each CDR3. D genes are given only for firm matches. Only part of the rows carry a size: once, few, many, or a class if the clone is expanded.

clone_size: -; cdr3_length: 18; v_call: TRBV7-2; j_call: TRBJ2-2; d_call: TRBD2; cdr3_aa: CASSLSPSGGHGTGELFF; cdr3_nt: TGTGCCAGCAGCTTATCGCCTAGCGGGGGGCACGGCACCGGGGAGCTGTTTTTT
clone_size: -; cdr3_length: 13; v_call: TRBV5-4; j_call: TRBJ2-7; d_call: -; cdr3_aa: CASSLAGSYEQYF; cdr3_nt: TGTGCCAGCAGCTTGGCAGGCTCCTACGAGCAGTACTTC
clone_size: -; cdr3_length: 15; v_call: TRBV6-5; j_call: TRBJ1-2; d_call: TRBD1; cdr3_aa: CASSYTQGYAYGYTF; cdr3_nt: TGTGCCAGCAGTTACACACAGGGGTACGCCTATGGCTACACCTTC
clone_size: -; cdr3_length: 15; v_call: TRBV7-9; j_call: TRBJ1-4; d_call: TRBD1; cdr3_aa: CASSAWTGGGEKLFF; cdr3_nt: TGTGCCAGCAGCGCGTGGACAGGGGGAGGCGAAAAACTGTTTTTT
clone_size: -; cdr3_length: 15; v_call: TRBV9; j_call: TRBJ2-7; d_call: -; cdr3_aa: CASSVDDTEPYEQYF; cdr3_nt: TGTGCCAGCAGCGTAGACGATACAGAACCCTACGAGCAGTACTTC
clone_size: -; cdr3_length: 15; v_call: TRBV3-1/TRBV3-2; j_call: TRBJ2-7; d_call: TRBD1; cdr3_aa: CASSQTGTGGHEQYF; cdr3_nt: TGTGCCAGCAGCCAGACCGGGACAGGGGGCCACGAGCAGTACTTC
clone_size: -; cdr3_length: 17; v_call: TRBV7-9; j_call: TRBJ2-1; d_call: TRBD1; cdr3_aa: CASSLGQGVLGHNEQFF; cdr3_nt: TGTGCCAGCAGCCTAGGACAGGGTGTTTTGGGGCACAATGAGCAGTTCTTC
clone_size: -; cdr3_length: 14; v_call: TRBV27; j_call: TRBJ1-6; d_call: -; cdr3_aa: CASRGDQYNSPLHF; cdr3_nt: TGTGCCAGCAGGGGCGACCAGTATAATTCACCCCTCCACTTT
clone_size: few; cdr3_length: 16; v_call: TRBV29-1; j_call: TRBJ2-5; d_call: TRBD2; cdr3_aa: CSVSGLAELYQETQYF; cdr3_nt: TGCAGCGTTTCTGGACTAGCGGAATTGTACCAAGAGACCCAGTACTTC
clone_size: -; cdr3_length: 15; v_call: TRBV14; j_call: TRBJ1-1; d_call: -; cdr3_aa: CASLRGGGLHTEAFF; cdr3_nt: TGTGCCAGCCTCAGAGGGGGGGGTCTGCACACTGAAGCTTTCTTT
clone_size: -; cdr3_length: 16; v_call: TRBV4-3; j_call: TRBJ1-3; d_call: TRBD1; cdr3_aa: CASSRSRGNSGNTIYF; cdr3_nt: TGCGCCAGCAGCCGTTCCAGGGGGAACTCTGGAAACACCATATATTTT
clone_size: -; cdr3_length: 14; v_call: TRBV6-5; j_call: TRBJ1-2; d_call: -; cdr3_aa: CASRGATGFYGYTF; cdr3_nt: TGTGCCAGCCGGGGGGCTACTGGGTTCTATGGCTACACCTTC
clone_size: -; cdr3_length: 12; v_call: TRBV5-1; j_call: TRBJ1-2; d_call: -; cdr3_aa: CASSLGGHGYTF; cdr3_nt: TGCGCCAGCAGCTTGGGTGGGCATGGCTACACCTTC
clone_size: -; cdr3_length: 13; v_call: TRBV10-3; j_call: TRBJ1-4; d_call: -; cdr3_aa: CAATGRINEKLFF; cdr3_nt: TGTGCCGCTACAGGACGGATTAATGAAAAACTGTTTTTT
clone_size: -; cdr3_length: 12; v_call: TRBV5-5; j_call: TRBJ1-4; d_call: -; cdr3_aa: CASGQTNEKLFF; cdr3_nt: TGTGCCAGCGGACAGACTAATGAAAAACTGTTTTTT
clone_size: -; cdr3_length: 14; v_call: TRBV6-2/TRBV6-3; j_call: TRBJ2-7; d_call: TRBD1; cdr3_aa: CASSYRDRGNEQYF; cdr3_nt: TGTGCCAGCAGTTACCGGGACAGGGGCAACGAGCAGTACTTC
clone_size: -; cdr3_length: 15; v_call: TRBV18; j_call: TRBJ1-4; d_call: -; cdr3_aa: CASSFTGTTNEKLFF; cdr3_nt: TGTGCCAGCTCCTTCACAGGGACGACTAATGAAAAACTGTTTTTT
clone_size: -; cdr3_length: 15; v_call: TRBV10-3; j_call: TRBJ2-3; d_call: TRBD2; cdr3_aa: CAIRSSGGAPDTQYF; cdr3_nt: TGTGCCATCAGATCTAGCGGGGGGGCCCCAGATACGCAGTATTTT
clone_size: -; cdr3_length: 15; v_call: TRBV6-5; j_call: TRBJ2-7; d_call: TRBD1; cdr3_aa: CASRRNRDRSYEQYF; cdr3_nt: TGTGCCAGCAGGAGGAACCGGGACAGGTCCTACGAGCAGTACTTC
clone_size: once; cdr3_length: 14; v_call: TRBV5-6; j_call: TRBJ2-7; d_call: -; cdr3_aa: CASSYDTGSYEQYF; cdr3_nt: TGTGCCAGCAGCTATGACACCGGCTCCTACGAGCAGTACTTC
clone_size: few; cdr3_length: 13; v_call: TRBV30; j_call: TRBJ1-6; d_call: -; cdr3_aa: CAWSSGESSPLHF; cdr3_nt: TGTGCCTGGAGTTCAGGGGAGAGTTCACCCCTCCACTTT
clone_size: once; cdr3_length: 14; v_call: TRBV5-1; j_call: TRBJ1-1; d_call: -; cdr3_aa: CASSLTSGNTEAFF; cdr3_nt: TGCGCCAGCAGCTTAACCTCAGGGAACACTGAAGCTTTCTTT
clone_size: -; cdr3_length: 12; v_call: TRBV20-1; j_call: TRBJ2-7; d_call: -; cdr3_aa: CSASRRGDEQYF; cdr3_nt: TGCAGTGCTAGTCGCAGGGGCGACGAGCAGTACTTC
clone_size: -; cdr3_length: 15; v_call: TRBV6-6; j_call: TRBJ1-6; d_call: -; cdr3_aa: CASSLTGIGNSPLHF; cdr3_nt: TGTGCCAGCAGCCTCACAGGGATTGGTAATTCACCCCTCCACTTT
clone_size: -; cdr3_length: 17; v_call: TRBV7-2; j_call: TRBJ2-1; d_call: TRBD2; cdr3_aa: CASSLALGAGGHNEQFF; cdr3_nt: TGTGCCAGCAGCTTAGCGCTTGGGGCGGGGGGGCACAATGAGCAGTTCTTC
clone_size: -; cdr3_length: 15; v_call: TRBV30; j_call: TRBJ2-5; d_call: TRBD1; cdr3_aa: CAWSATGGFQETQYF; cdr3_nt: TGTGCCTGGAGTGCCACAGGGGGTTTTCAAGAGACCCAGTACTTC
clone_size: -; cdr3_length: 17; v_call: TRBV2; j_call: TRBJ1-5; d_call: TRBD1; cdr3_aa: CASSEVGPGGSNQPQHF; cdr3_nt: TGTGCCAGCAGTGAGGTGGGGCCAGGGGGTTCCAATCAGCCCCAGCATTTT
clone_size: -; cdr3_length: 16; v_call: TRBV3-1/TRBV3-2; j_call: TRBJ1-6; d_call: -; cdr3_aa: CASSQPGDSYNSPLHF; cdr3_nt: TGTGCCAGCAGCCAACCGGGGGACTCCTATAATTCACCCCTCCACTTT
clone_size: -; cdr3_length: 14; v_call: TRBV3-1/TRBV3-2; j_call: TRBJ1-2; d_call: -; cdr3_aa: CASSPLDKNYGYTF; cdr3_nt: TGTGCCAGCAGCCCTCTCGACAAGAACTATGGCTACACCTTC
clone_size: -; cdr3_length: 15; v_call: TRBV6-5; j_call: TRBJ1-5; d_call: TRBD1; cdr3_aa: CASSPTGGVRQPQHF; cdr3_nt: TGTGCCAGCAGTCCTACAGGGGGTGTCCGTCAGCCCCAGCATTTT
clone_size: -; cdr3_length: 14; v_call: TRBV6-5; j_call: TRBJ1-5; d_call: TRBD1; cdr3_aa: CASSYSTGVQPQHF; cdr3_nt: TGTGCCAGCAGTTACTCGACAGGGGTCCAGCCCCAGCATTTT
clone_size: -; cdr3_length: 16; v_call: TRBV10-3; j_call: TRBJ2-5; d_call: TRBD2; cdr3_aa: CATLAGDHLKRGTQYF; cdr3_nt: TGTGCCACCTTAGCGGGGGATCACCTTAAAAGGGGGACCCAGTACTTC
clone_size: -; cdr3_length: 15; v_call: TRBV3-1/TRBV3-2; j_call: TRBJ2-7; d_call: TRBD2; cdr3_aa: CASSQAASGGAPSRF; cdr3_nt: TGTGCCAGCAGCCAAGCGGCTAGCGGGGGGGCCCCCTCCAGGTTC
clone_size: -; cdr3_length: 11; v_call: TRBV2; j_call: TRBJ1-1; d_call: -; cdr3_aa: CASSTGYGAFF; cdr3_nt: TGTGCCAGCAGTACAGGGTATGGGGCTTTCTTT
clone_size: once; cdr3_length: 13; v_call: TRBV19; j_call: TRBJ1-5; d_call: -; cdr3_aa: CASSIARDQPQHF; cdr3_nt: TGTGCCAGTAGTATTGCCAGGGATCAGCCCCAGCATTTT
clone_size: -; cdr3_length: 13; v_call: TRBV18; j_call: TRBJ1-1; d_call: -; cdr3_aa: CASSPLVRQEAFF; cdr3_nt: TGTGCCAGCTCACCACTTGTCAGACAGGAAGCTTTCTTT